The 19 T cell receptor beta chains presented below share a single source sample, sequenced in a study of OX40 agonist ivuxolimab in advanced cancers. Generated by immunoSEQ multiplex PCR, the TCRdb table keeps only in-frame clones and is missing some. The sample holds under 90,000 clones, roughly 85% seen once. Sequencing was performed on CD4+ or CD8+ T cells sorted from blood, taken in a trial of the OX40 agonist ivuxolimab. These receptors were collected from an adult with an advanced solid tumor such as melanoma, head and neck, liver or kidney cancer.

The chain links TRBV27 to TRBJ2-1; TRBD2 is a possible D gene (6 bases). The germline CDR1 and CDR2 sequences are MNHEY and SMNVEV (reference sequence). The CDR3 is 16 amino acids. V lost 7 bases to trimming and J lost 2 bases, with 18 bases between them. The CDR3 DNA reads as TGTGCCAGCACCCCAAGGAGCGGGTTTACCTACAATGAGCAGTTCTTC. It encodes CASTPRSGFTYNEQFF.

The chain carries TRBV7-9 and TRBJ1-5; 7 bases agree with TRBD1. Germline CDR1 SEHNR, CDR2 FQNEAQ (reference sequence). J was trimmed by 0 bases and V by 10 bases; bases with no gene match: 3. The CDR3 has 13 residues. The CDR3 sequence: CATQGVSNQPQHF. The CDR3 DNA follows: TGTGCCACTCAGGGGGTTAGCAATCAGCCCCAGCATTTT. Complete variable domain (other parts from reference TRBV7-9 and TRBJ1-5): DTGVSQNPRHKITKRGQNVTFRCDPISEHNRLYWYRQTLGQGPEFLTYFQNEAQLEKSRLLSDRFSAERPKGSFSTLEIQRTEQGDSAMYLCATQGVSNQPQHFGDGTRLSIL.

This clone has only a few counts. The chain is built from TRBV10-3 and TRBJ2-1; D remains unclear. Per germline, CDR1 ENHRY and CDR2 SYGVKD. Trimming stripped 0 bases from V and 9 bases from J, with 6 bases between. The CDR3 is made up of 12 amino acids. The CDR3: CAISESLGEQFF. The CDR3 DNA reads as TGTGCCATCAGTGAGTCGTTAGGTGAGCAGTTCTTC.

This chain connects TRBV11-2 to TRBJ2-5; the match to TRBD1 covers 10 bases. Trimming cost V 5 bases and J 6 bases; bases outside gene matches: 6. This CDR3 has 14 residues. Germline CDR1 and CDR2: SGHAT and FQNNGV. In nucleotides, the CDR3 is TGTGCCAGCAGCACCCGGACAGGGGGAAAGACCCAGTACTTC. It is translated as CASSTRTGGKTQYF.

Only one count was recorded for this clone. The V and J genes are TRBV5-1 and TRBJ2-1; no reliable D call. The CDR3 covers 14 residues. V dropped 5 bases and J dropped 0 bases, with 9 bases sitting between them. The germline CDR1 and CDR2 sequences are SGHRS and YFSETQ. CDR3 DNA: TGCGCCAGCAGTAGGGAATACTCCTACAATGAGCAGTTCTTC. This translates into CASSREYSYNEQFF. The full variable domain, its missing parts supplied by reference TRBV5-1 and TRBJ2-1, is KAGVTQTPRYLIKTRGQQVTLSCSPISGHRSVSWYQQTPGQGLQFLFEYFSETQRNKGNFPGRFSGRQFSNSRSEMNVSTLELGDSALYLCASSREYSYNEQFFGPGTRLTVL.

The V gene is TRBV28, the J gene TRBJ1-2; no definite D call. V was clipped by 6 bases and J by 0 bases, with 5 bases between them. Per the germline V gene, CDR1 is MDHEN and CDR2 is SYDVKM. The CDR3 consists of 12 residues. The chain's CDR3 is CASSLSNYGYTF. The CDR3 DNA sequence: TGTGCCAGCAGCCTCTCTAACTATGGCTACACCTTC.

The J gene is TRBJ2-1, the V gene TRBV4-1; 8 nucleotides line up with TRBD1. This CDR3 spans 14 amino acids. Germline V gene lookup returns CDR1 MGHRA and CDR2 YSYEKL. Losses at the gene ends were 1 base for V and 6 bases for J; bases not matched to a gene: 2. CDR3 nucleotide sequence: TGCGCCAGCAGCCAAGGACAGGGGACCAATGAGCAGTTCTTC. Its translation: CASSQGQGTNEQFF.

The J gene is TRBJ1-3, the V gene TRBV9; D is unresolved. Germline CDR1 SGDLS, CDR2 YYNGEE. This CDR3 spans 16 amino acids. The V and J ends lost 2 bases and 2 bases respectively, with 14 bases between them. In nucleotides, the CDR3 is TGTGCCAGCAGCGTGTTTGACCTGGCAGCTGGAAACACCATATATTTT. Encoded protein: CASSVFDLAAGNTIYF.

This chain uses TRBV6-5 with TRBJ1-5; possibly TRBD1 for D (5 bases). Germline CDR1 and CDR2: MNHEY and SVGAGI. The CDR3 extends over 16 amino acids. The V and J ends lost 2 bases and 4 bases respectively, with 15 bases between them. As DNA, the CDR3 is TGTGCCAGCAGTTACGGAGGGACGGTGGATAATCAGCCCCAGCATTTT. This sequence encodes CASSYGGTVDNQPQHF.

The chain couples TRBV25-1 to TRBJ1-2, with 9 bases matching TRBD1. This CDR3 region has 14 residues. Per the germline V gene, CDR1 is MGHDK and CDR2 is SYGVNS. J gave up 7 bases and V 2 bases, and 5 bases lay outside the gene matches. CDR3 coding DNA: TGTGCCAGCAGTGAACACTCGGACAGGGGTGGCTACACCTTC. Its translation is CASSEHSDRGGYTF.

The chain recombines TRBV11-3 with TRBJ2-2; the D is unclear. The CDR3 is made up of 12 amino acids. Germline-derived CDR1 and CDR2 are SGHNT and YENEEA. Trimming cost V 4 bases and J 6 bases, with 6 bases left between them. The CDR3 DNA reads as TGTGCCAGCAGCTGGGATTCCGGGGAGCTGTTTTTT. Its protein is CASSWDSGELFF.

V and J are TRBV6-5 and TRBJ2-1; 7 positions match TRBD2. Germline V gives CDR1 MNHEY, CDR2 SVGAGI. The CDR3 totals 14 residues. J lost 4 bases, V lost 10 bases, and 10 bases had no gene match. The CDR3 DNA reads TGTGCCACCCTGACGGGCGGGGGATACAATGAGCAGTTCTTC. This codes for CATLTGGGYNEQFF.

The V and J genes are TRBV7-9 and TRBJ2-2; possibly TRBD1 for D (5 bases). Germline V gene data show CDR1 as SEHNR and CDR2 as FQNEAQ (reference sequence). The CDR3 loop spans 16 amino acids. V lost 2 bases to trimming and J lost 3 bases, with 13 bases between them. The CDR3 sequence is CASSLSFARDTGELFF. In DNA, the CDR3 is TGTGCCAGCAGCTTAAGTTTCGCCAGGGACACCGGGGAGCTGTTTTTT.

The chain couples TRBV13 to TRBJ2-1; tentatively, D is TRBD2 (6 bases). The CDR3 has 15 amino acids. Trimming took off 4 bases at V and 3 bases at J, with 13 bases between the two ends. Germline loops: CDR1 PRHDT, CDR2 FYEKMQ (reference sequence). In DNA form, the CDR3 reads TGTGCCAGCAGCTCCCGCCGGGAGCTCTACAATGAGCAGTTCTTC. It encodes CASSSRRELYNEQFF.

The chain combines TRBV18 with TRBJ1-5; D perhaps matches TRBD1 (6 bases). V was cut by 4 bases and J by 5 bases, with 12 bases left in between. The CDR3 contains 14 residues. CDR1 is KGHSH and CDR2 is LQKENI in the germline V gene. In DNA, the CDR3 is TGTGCCAGCTCACAGACAGGCGCGGATCAGCCCCAGCATTTT. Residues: CASSQTGADQPQHF.

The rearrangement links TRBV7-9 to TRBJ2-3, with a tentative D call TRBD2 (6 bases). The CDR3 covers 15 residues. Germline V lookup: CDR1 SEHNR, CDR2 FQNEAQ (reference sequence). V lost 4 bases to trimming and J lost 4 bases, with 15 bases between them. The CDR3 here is CASSYGTRGADTQYF. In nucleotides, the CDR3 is TGTGCCAGCAGCTACGGGACCCGCGGGGCAGATACGCAGTATTTT.

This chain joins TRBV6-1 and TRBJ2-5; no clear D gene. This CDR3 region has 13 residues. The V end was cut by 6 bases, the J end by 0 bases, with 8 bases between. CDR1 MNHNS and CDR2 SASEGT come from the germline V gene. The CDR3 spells CASRSRNQETQYF. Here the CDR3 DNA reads TGTGCCAGCAGGAGTAGGAACCAAGAGACCCAGTACTTC.

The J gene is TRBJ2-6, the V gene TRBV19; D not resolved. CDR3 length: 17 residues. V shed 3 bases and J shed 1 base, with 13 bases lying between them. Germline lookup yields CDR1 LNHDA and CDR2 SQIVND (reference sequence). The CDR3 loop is CASSIGALGSGANVLTF. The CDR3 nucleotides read TGTGCCAGTAGTATTGGAGCCCTCGGATCTGGGGCCAACGTCCTGACTTTC.

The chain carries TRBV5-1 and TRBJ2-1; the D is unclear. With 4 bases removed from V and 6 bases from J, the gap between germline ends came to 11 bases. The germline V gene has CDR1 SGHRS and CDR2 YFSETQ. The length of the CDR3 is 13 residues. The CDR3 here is CASSLPTGNEQFF. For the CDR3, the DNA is TGCGCCAGCAGCCTTCCGACTGGCAATGAGCAGTTCTTC.